Below are 5 T cell receptor beta chains sequenced from a single sample in a study of blood T cell repertoires in COVID-19. The table came from immunoSEQ multiplex PCR; TCRdb's copy has only in-frame clones and leaves some out. The sample yields 110,000 to 150,000 clones, around 81% seen once. The specimen was peripheral blood. The receptors were gathered from a human donor in a cohort sampled during active COVID-19.

CDR3 loop: CASSFLSAGDSYEQYF. CDR3 sequence (DNA): TGTGCCAGCAGTTTTCTGTCGGCGGGGGATTCCTACGAGCAGTACTTC. J is TRBJ2-7 and V is TRBV28; 7 positions agree with TRBD2. J gave up 1 base and V 3 bases, and 9 bases lay outside the gene matches. The CDR3 extends over 16 amino acids. Germline CDR1 and CDR2: MDHEN and SYDVKM.

The chain combines TRBV6-5 with TRBJ2-1; 10 bases match TRBD2. The germline V gene has CDR1 MNHEY and CDR2 SVGAGI. The V and J ends lost 7 bases and 6 bases, in that order; junction bases with no gene match: 9. This CDR3 comprises 15 residues. CDR3 nucleotides: TGTGCCAGCACTACGCGGACTAGCGGAGGCAATGAGCAGTTCTTC. Translating gives CASTTRTSGGNEQFF.

The genes are TRBV7-3 and TRBJ2-7; a weak D match, TRBD1 (6 bases). Germline CDR1 is SGHTA and CDR2 is FQGTGA. This CDR3 comprises 13 residues. V was shortened by 5 bases and J by 3 bases, with 11 bases between the two germline ends. The CDR3 DNA reads as TGTGCCAGCAGCATCCTGACAGGCTACGAGCAGTACTTC. This translates into CASSILTGYEQYF.

This clone was counted between two and nine times. This chain connects TRBV19 to TRBJ1-1; 7 positions agree with TRBD1. The CDR3 contains 14 residues. Losses at the gene ends were 6 bases for V and 0 bases for J; bases not matched to a gene: 4. Germline CDR1 is LNHDA and CDR2 is SQIVND (reference sequence). This CDR3 is CASRRQGMNTEAFF. The DNA for the CDR3 is TGTGCCAGTAGGAGACAGGGAATGAACACTGAAGCTTTCTTT.

This chain uses TRBV5-6 with TRBJ2-7, with D unresolved. V dropped 1 base and J dropped 5 bases, with 10 bases sitting between them. Germline V gives CDR1 SGHDT, CDR2 YYEEEE. CDR3 length equals 13 residues. CDR3 nucleotides: TGTGCCAGCAGCTTGTTCGCAGTCCACGAGCAGTACTTC. Translated: CASSLFAVHEQYF.